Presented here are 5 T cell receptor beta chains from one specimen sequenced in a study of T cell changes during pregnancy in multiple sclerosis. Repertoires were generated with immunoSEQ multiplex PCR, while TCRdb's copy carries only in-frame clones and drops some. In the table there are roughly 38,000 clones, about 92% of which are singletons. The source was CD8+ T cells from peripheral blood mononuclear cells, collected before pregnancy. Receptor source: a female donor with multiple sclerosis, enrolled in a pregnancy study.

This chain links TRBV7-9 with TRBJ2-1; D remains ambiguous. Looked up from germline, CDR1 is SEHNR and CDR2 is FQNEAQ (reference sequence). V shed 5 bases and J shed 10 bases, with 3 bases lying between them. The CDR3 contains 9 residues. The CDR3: CASSQEQFF. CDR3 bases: TGTGCCAGCAGCCAAGAGCAGTTCTTC. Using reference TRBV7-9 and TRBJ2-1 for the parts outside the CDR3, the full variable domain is DTGVSQNPRHKITKRGQNVTFRCDPISEHNRLYWYRQTLGQGPEFLTYFQNEAQLEKSRLLSDRFSAERPKGSFSTLEIQRTEQGDSAMYLCASSQEQFFGPGTRLTVL.

The CDR3 DNA is TGTGCCAGCAGTTCCTCCCCGCTGGGACTAGCGGTTAGCACAGATACGCAGTATTTT. This codes for CASSSSPLGLAVSTDTQYF. The rearrangement links TRBV27 to TRBJ2-3, with 11 bases matching TRBD2. With 4 bases clipped from V and 0 bases from J, the junction kept 12 bases outside the gene matches. CDR3 length: 19 amino acids. Per germline, CDR1 MNHEY and CDR2 SMNVEV (reference sequence).

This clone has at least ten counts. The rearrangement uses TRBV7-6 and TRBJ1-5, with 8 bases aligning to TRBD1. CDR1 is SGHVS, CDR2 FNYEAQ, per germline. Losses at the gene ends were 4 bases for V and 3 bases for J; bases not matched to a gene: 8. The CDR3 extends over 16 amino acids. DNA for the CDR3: TGTGCCAGCAGCTCATCGGACAGGGCTTACAATCAGCCCCAGCATTTT. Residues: CASSSSDRAYNQPQHF.

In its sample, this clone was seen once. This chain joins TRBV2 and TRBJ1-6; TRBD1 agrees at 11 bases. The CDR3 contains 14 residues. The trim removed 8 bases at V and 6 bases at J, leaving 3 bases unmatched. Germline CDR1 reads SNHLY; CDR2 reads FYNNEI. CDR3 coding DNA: TGTGCCAGCGGGGACAGGGGGTTTAATTCACCCCTCCACTTT. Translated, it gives CASGDRGFNSPLHF.

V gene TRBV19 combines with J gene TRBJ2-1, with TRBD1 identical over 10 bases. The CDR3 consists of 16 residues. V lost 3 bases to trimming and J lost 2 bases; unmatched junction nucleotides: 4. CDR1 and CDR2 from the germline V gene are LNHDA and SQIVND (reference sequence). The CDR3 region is CASSIGGTGAYNEQFF. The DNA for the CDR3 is TGTGCCAGTAGTATCGGGGGGACAGGGGCCTACAATGAGCAGTTCTTC.